This T cell receptor (beta chain) emerged from a study of regulatory T cells in long-lasting Graves disease. The study, taken as a whole, reports: Persistent Graves' patients showed less TCR diversity than newly diagnosed patients showed. With persistent disease, TRBV28, TRBJ1-2 and TRBJ2-5 were the favored segments.

Time point indicated: newly diagnosed GD, antithyroid drugs for less than 3 months. With RNA extracted from PBMCs as input, the TCR library was made. With 2 bases removed from V and 6 bases from J, the gap between germline ends came to 11 bases. Germline values: CDR1 SEHNR, CDR2 FQNEAQ (reference sequence). The CDR3 is 13 amino acids. Researchers made TCR beta libraries by using iRepertoire HTBI primers and running Arm-PCR on CDR3 regions. TCRdb used MiXCR to reprocess the multiplex PCR reads, holding one entry per CDR3 protein. The repertoire holds approximately 560,000 distinct CDR3 sequences, with about 16% as singletons. This clonotype was detected ten times or more. What it binds is not known. The same sample was also used in a study of T cells in Graves' hyperthyroidism and ophthalmopathy. That work contributes: First-round RT-PCR targeting the TCR CDR3 was performed with the HTBI primer set.

The material sequenced was peripheral blood mononuclear cells (PBMCs), taken at new diagnosis, from a patient treated with antithyroid drugs. The clonotype was recovered from a man aged 18 to 29 with Graves disease. The chain combines TRBV7-9 with TRBJ2-7; no reliable D call. CDR3 sequence: CASSLRSGREQYF. The DNA of the CDR3 is TGTGCCAGCAGCTTACGTTCGGGTCGCGAGCAGTACTTC.